The entry that follows covers one TCR beta chain sequence. The data were taken from a study of graft-versus-host responses after intestinal transplantation. Study context: All recipients were given anti-thymocyte globulin induction, and tacrolimus and steroids were then administered for around three years.

Responders (about 200,000, CFSE-labeled) met about 200,000 stimulators that were irradiated and violet-dye-labeled. This table comes from immunoSEQ multiplex PCR, and its TCRdb copy is limited to in-frame clones, with some not included. The sample shows 15,000 to 20,000 clones, around 42% of them seen only once. The clonotype originates from a human patient who received an intestinal transplant. The sample in question was alloreactive CD8+ T cells from a mixed lymphocyte reaction culture, obtained before intestinal transplant. Indicated subset: CFSE-low proliferating T cells sorted from approximately 6-day pre-transplant mixed lymphocyte reaction (GvH or HvG direction).

DNA of the CDR3: TGCGCCAGCAGCCCAGACCCCGGGACAGGGTCCTACGAGCAGTACTTC. Encoded protein: CASSPDPGTGSYEQYF. The chain joins TRBV10-1 to TRBJ2-7; 9 positions agree with TRBD1. V lost 6 bases and J lost 1; bases outside the gene matches: 10. Germline CDR1 is WNHNN and CDR2 is SYGVQD (reference sequence). The CDR3 is 16 amino acids.